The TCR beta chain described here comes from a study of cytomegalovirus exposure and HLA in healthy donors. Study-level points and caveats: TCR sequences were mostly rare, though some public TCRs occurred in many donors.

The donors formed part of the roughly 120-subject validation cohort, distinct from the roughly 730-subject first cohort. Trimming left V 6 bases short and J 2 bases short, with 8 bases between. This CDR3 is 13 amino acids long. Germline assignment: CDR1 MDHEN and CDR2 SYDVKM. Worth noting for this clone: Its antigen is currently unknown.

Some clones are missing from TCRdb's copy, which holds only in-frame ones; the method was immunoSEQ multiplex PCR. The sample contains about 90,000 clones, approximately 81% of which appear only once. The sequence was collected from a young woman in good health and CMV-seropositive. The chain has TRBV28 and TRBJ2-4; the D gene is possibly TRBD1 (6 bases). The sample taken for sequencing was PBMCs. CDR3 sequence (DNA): TGTGCCAGCAGACAGGGTACCAAAAACATTCAGTACTTC. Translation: CASRQGTKNIQYF.